The T cell receptor beta chain under discussion was sequenced for a study of T cells in Graves' hyperthyroidism and ophthalmopathy. Study-wide results and limits: Blood also held most thyroid clonotypes expanded beyond 0.001.

As for this clonotype: Its antigen remains unknown.

Researchers barred patients who had uncontrolled infection, other autoimmune disease, pregnancy or lactation. Germline loops: CDR1 ENHRY, CDR2 SYGVKD. V was clipped by 6 bases and J by 6 bases, with 15 bases between them. The CDR3 totals 14 residues. The TCR beta CDR3 regions underwent amplification using RNA transcripts as the source. TCR CDR3 underwent first-round RT-PCR with the HTBI primer set. MiXCR, run by TCRdb on the multiplex PCR reads, gives a single entry per CDR3 protein. The sample holds 500,000 to 600,000 distinct CDR3 sequences, 40% to 50% seen once. V usage is TRBV10-3 and J usage is TRBJ1-5; D ambiguous. The sequencing input was peripheral blood or thyroid tissue (not recorded which). This clonotype originated in an adult woman with Graves' disease, either hyperthyroidism or ophthalmopathy (not recorded which). CDR3 amino acids: CAIRDPGTRQPQHF. In DNA form, the CDR3 reads TGTGCCATCAGAGACCCGGGTACTCGTCAGCCCCAGCATTTT.